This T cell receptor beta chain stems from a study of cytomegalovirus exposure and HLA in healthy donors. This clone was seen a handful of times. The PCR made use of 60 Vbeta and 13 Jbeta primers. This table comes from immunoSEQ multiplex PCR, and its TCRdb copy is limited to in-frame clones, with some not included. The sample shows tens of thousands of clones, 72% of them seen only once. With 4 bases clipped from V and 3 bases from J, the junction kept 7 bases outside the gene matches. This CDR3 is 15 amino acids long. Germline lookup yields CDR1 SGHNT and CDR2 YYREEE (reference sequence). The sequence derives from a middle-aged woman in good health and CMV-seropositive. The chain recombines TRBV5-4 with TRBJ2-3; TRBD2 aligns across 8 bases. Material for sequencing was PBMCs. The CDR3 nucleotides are TGTGCCAGCAGCCCGGGGGGGCGGGGGACAGATACGCAGTATTTT. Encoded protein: CASSPGGRGTDTQYF.